One and the same sample provided the 15 T cell receptor beta chains below, sequenced in a study of cytomegalovirus exposure and HLA in healthy donors. Primers: 60 Vbeta forward and 13 Jbeta reverse. The protocol was immunoSEQ multiplex PCR, while the TCRdb copy is restricted to in-frame clones and leaves out a portion. Here the sample spans about 73,000 clones, roughly 70% being singletons. Sequencing was carried out using PBMCs. Receptor source: a man aged 65 to 79 in good health and CMV-seronegative.

The chain has TRBV19 and TRBJ1-1; 10 bases match TRBD1. CDR3 length: 16 amino acids. The trim removed 3 bases at V and 0 bases at J, leaving 4 bases unmatched. Looked up from germline, CDR1 is LNHDA and CDR2 is SQIVND (reference sequence). The CDR3 DNA reads as TGTGCCAGTAGTATCCGGGACAGGGGTGTGAACACTGAAGCTTTCTTT. It codes for CASSIRDRGVNTEAFF.

The chain combines TRBV5-1 with TRBJ1-2, with 7 bases matching TRBD1. V was clipped by 4 bases and J by 5 bases; unmatched bases: 11. From germline, CDR1 is SGHRS and CDR2 YFSETQ. This CDR3 region has 15 residues. CDR3 in DNA: TGCGCCAGCAGCACTGCGCAGGGGGTCCCTTATGGCTACACCTTC. This gives the protein CASSTAQGVPYGYTF.

In its sample, this clone was seen a few times. The rearrangement joins TRBV6-6 to TRBJ2-1; 7 bases are shared with TRBD1. Germline values: CDR1 MNHNY, CDR2 SVGAGI (reference sequence). The CDR3 runs 15 residues. V shed 2 bases, J shed 5 bases, and the junction held 6 bases outside the gene matches. The chain's CDR3 is CASSYPKDRDNEQFF. In DNA, the CDR3 is TGTGCCAGCAGTTACCCAAAAGACAGGGACAATGAGCAGTTCTTC.

The J gene is TRBJ2-5, the V gene TRBV5-1, with TRBD1 as a possible D gene (7 bases). The length of the CDR3 is 14 residues. V was shortened by 3 bases and J by 1 base, with 10 bases between the two germline ends. Germline values: CDR1 SGHRS, CDR2 YFSETQ. CDR3 in amino acids: CASSSQGGQETQYF. Written as DNA, the CDR3 is TGCGCCAGCAGCTCCCAGGGGGGCCAAGAGACCCAGTACTTC. The variable domain in full, with the rest retrieved from reference TRBV5-1 and TRBJ2-5, is KAGVTQTPRYLIKTRGQQVTLSCSPISGHRSVSWYQQTPGQGLQFLFEYFSETQRNKGNFPGRFSGRQFSNSRSEMNVSTLELGDSALYLCASSSQGGQETQYFGPGTRLLVL.

The chain recombines TRBV12-5 with TRBJ2-7; 7 nucleotides match TRBD1. The V gene end was trimmed by 4 bases and the J gene end by 4 bases; junction bases not matched to a gene: 13. Per the germline V gene, CDR1 is LGHNT and CDR2 is FRNRAP. This CDR3 spans 16 amino acids. CDR3 loop: CASGSDRGQSGYEQYF. The DNA of the CDR3 is TGTGCTAGTGGTTCCGACCGGGGACAGAGTGGTTACGAGCAGTACTTC.

This rearrangement joins TRBV7-2 to TRBJ1-1, with 9 bases aligning to TRBD1. The ends lost 5 bases at V and 1 base at J; junction bases unmatched: 2. The CDR3 totals 14 residues. Germline CDR1 SGHTA, CDR2 FQGNSA. As DNA, the CDR3 is TGTGCCAGCAGCGTACAGGGGGCGAACACTGAAGCTTTCTTT. Its protein product is CASSVQGANTEAFF.

The chain employs TRBV28 and TRBJ2-7; D might be TRBD1 (5 bases). The V gene's germline CDR1 is MDHEN and CDR2 SYDVKM. Trimming left V 4 bases short and J 0 bases short, with 10 bases between. This CDR3 region has 14 residues. The DNA for the CDR3 is TGTGCCAGCAGTTCAGGGCAACCCTCCTACGAGCAGTACTTC. Amino acids: CASSSGQPSYEQYF.

The chain links TRBV27 to TRBJ2-2, with 7 bases fitting TRBD2. Germline lookup yields CDR1 MNHEY and CDR2 SMNVEV (reference sequence). The CDR3 extends over 16 amino acids. J lost 1 base, V lost 5 bases, and 7 bases had no gene match. CDR3 in amino acids: CASSLSGRGNTGELFF. The CDR3 DNA sequence: TGTGCCAGCAGTCTTAGCGGGCGTGGGAACACCGGGGAGCTGTTTTTT.

The chain uses TRBV6-6 and TRBJ2-7; 9 bases fit TRBD2. This CDR3 comprises 16 residues. With 6 bases clipped from V and 5 bases from J, the junction kept 14 bases outside the gene matches. The germline CDR1 and CDR2 sequences are MNHNY and SVGAGI (reference sequence). The CDR3 DNA reads TGTGCCAGCAGACCTAGCGGCGGGAGGGCCCTCCACGAGCAGTACTTC. Its protein is CASRPSGGRALHEQYF.

The sample holds a few counts of this clone. The V gene is TRBV11-2, the J gene TRBJ2-5; 9 bases are shared with TRBD2. The V and J ends lost 0 bases and 0 bases, in that order; junction bases with no gene match: 8. The CDR3 has 18 amino acids. The germline gives CDR1 SGHAT, CDR2 FQNNGV. This CDR3 is CASSLDPWASGDQETQYF. In DNA, the CDR3 is TGTGCCAGCAGCTTAGATCCGTGGGCTAGCGGGGACCAAGAGACCCAGTACTTC.

This clone was seen only once. This chain links TRBV1 with TRBJ1-2. TRBV1 has pseudogene status. The CDR3 loop spans 24 amino acids. The CDR3: CTSSQAHLPVLTIRGVSIPNGYTF. The CDR3 DNA is TGCACCAGCAGCCAAGCCCATCTACCGGTGTTGACAATTCGGGGAGTAAGCATTCCTAATGGCTACACCTTC.

The chain recombines TRBV6-6 with TRBJ1-5, with TRBD1 matching 7 bases. The V segment lost 7 bases and the J segment 4 bases; nucleotides outside the gene matches: 4. Looked up from germline, CDR1 is MNHNY and CDR2 is SVGAGI (reference sequence). This CDR3 comprises 13 residues. CDR3 amino acids: CASTPRGNQPQHF. The DNA for the CDR3 is TGTGCCAGCACCCCCAGGGGGAATCAGCCCCAGCATTTT.

Details on this clone: A read error may produce the germline difference seen at one junction end. The chain couples TRBV7-9 to TRBJ2-5; D perhaps matches TRBD2 (6 bases). CDR3 size: 16 residues. The germline CDR1 and CDR2 sequences are SEHNR and FQNEAQ (reference sequence). DNA for the CDR3: TGTTCCAGCAGCCCGGGGGTAGAGGCCTCGGAAGAGACCCAGTACTTC. Protein: CSSSPGVEASEETQYF.

V and J are TRBV28 and TRBJ2-7, with TRBD1 matching 7 bases. The CDR3 runs to 13 residues. J lost 1 base, V lost 4 bases, and 1 base had no gene match. CDR1 and CDR2 (germline): MDHEN, SYDVKM. The CDR3 loop reads CASSSGQSYEQYF. CDR3 sequence (DNA): TGTGCCAGCAGTTCGGGACAGTCCTACGAGCAGTACTTC.

This rearrangement joins TRBV4-3 to TRBJ1-3; TRBD1 matches 7 bases. The J call is doubtful: the DNA matches TRBJ2-2 better. The length of the CDR3 is 15 residues. Germline V gene lookup returns CDR1 LGHNA and CDR2 YSLEER. The CDR3 loop reads CASSQEEQGPGELFF. The CDR3, as DNA: TGCGCCAGCAGCCAAGAAGAACAGGGGCCCGGGGAGCTGTTTTTT.